Listed below are T cell receptor beta chains from one sample, sequenced in a study of blood T cell repertoires in COVID-19. Assay: immunoSEQ multiplex PCR; the TCRdb copy retains only in-frame clones and omits some. The sample shows roughly 170,000 clones, 88% of them seen only once. The sequenced material came from peripheral blood. Receptors originate from a man in his fifties or sixties with acute or convalescent COVID-19. Both conserved end residues are part of each CDR3. The order of the fields is CDR3 DNA, CDR3 protein, D gene, CDR3 length, clone size, V gene, J gene. D genes are given only for firm matches. Clone size is not always given. Where it is, it says once, few, many or a class for expanded clones.

CDR3nt: TGTGCCAGCAGCGTAGGTCCAGGTTTTGTCAATCAGCCCCAGCATTTT
CDR3aa: CASSVGPGFVNQPQHF
d_gene: NA
len: 16
abundance: NA
v_gene: TRBV9
j_gene: TRBJ1-5

CDR3nt: TGTGCCAGCTCACCAGAACAGGGAGGGGCTCAGCCCCAGCATTTT
CDR3aa: CASSPEQGGAQPQHF
d_gene: NA
len: 15
abundance: NA
v_gene: TRBV18
j_gene: TRBJ1-5

CDR3nt: TGTGCCATCAGTGAGCTGACAGGGAAGAGTGAGAACACTGAAGCTTTCTTT
CDR3aa: CAISELTGKSENTEAFF
d_gene: TRBD1
len: 17
abundance: NA
v_gene: TRBV10-3
j_gene: TRBJ1-1

CDR3nt: TGTGCCAGCAGCAGCCGGGACAACTACTATGGCTACACCTTC
CDR3aa: CASSSRDNYYGYTF
d_gene: NA
len: 14
abundance: NA
v_gene: TRBV7-2
j_gene: TRBJ1-2

CDR3nt: TGTGCCAGCAGTCGCGGACAGTCCGGGGGCTACACCTTC
CDR3aa: CASSRGQSGGYTF
d_gene: NA
len: 13
abundance: once
v_gene: TRBV12-3/TRBV12-4
j_gene: TRBJ1-2

CDR3nt: TGCGCCAGCAGCCAAACTAGCGGGACCTACAATGAGCAGTTCTTC
CDR3aa: CASSQTSGTYNEQFF
d_gene: TRBD2
len: 15
abundance: NA
v_gene: TRBV5-1
j_gene: TRBJ2-1

CDR3nt: TGTGCCAGCAGCCTAGACAGATACACTGAAGCTTTCTTT
CDR3aa: CASSLDRYTEAFF
d_gene: NA
len: 13
abundance: NA
v_gene: TRBV7-7
j_gene: TRBJ1-1

CDR3nt: TGTGCCAGCAGCCTCGGCGAGGGGGTTTCTGAAGCTTTCTTT
CDR3aa: CASSLGEGVSEAFF
d_gene: NA
len: 14
abundance: NA
v_gene: TRBV6-6
j_gene: TRBJ1-1

CDR3nt: TGTGCCAGCAGTCCGAGCGGGAGTGGCTTGGAGACCCAGTACTTC
CDR3aa: CASSPSGSGLETQYF
d_gene: TRBD2
len: 15
abundance: once
v_gene: TRBV7-2
j_gene: TRBJ2-5

CDR3nt: TGCGCCAGCAGCTTGGAGGCAGGGGGGCAAGAGACCCAGTACTTC
CDR3aa: CASSLEAGGQETQYF
d_gene: NA
len: 15
abundance: NA
v_gene: TRBV5-1
j_gene: TRBJ2-5

CDR3nt: TGTGCCAGCAGCTTAGAGGACAGGGGGAGTCAGCCCCAGCATTTT
CDR3aa: CASSLEDRGSQPQHF
d_gene: TRBD1
len: 15
abundance: NA
v_gene: TRBV7-9
j_gene: TRBJ1-5

CDR3nt: TGTGCCAGCAGCCAAGATCGAGAGGGGGCAAGATTGGAGACCCAGTACTTC
CDR3aa: CASSQDREGARLETQYF
d_gene: TRBD1
len: 17
abundance: once
v_gene: TRBV14
j_gene: TRBJ2-5

CDR3nt: TGTGCCAGCAGTGCCAAGCTTCCGGGACAGGGGAACTCACCCCTCCACTTT
CDR3aa: CASSAKLPGQGNSPLHF
d_gene: TRBD1
len: 17
abundance: NA
v_gene: TRBV27
j_gene: TRBJ1-6

CDR3nt: TGCGCCAGCAGCTTCACAGGGACGGAGAACACTGAAGCTTTCTTT
CDR3aa: CASSFTGTENTEAFF
d_gene: NA
len: 15
abundance: NA
v_gene: TRBV5-1
j_gene: TRBJ1-1

CDR3nt: TGTGCCAGCAGCAAACCGGGACAGGGGACCACTGAAGCTTTCTTT
CDR3aa: CASSKPGQGTTEAFF
d_gene: TRBD1
len: 15
abundance: NA
v_gene: TRBV7-9
j_gene: TRBJ1-1

CDR3nt: TGTGCCAGCTCATCCCGAACAGGGGGCCAGGGCTACACCTTC
CDR3aa: CASSSRTGGQGYTF
d_gene: TRBD1
len: 14
abundance: NA
v_gene: TRBV18
j_gene: TRBJ1-2

CDR3nt: TGTGCCAGTAGTATGACAGGGGCCACGAGCAATCAGCCCCAGCATTTT
CDR3aa: CASSMTGATSNQPQHF
d_gene: TRBD1
len: 16
abundance: NA
v_gene: TRBV19
j_gene: TRBJ1-5

CDR3nt: TGTGCCATCAATGACAGGATAACAGATACGCAGTATTTT
CDR3aa: CAINDRITDTQYF
d_gene: NA
len: 13
abundance: NA
v_gene: TRBV10-3
j_gene: TRBJ2-3

CDR3nt: TGTGCCAGTAGTTACTTGGCCGGGAGTTCGGGTGAGCAGTTCTTC
CDR3aa: CASSYLAGSSGEQFF
d_gene: NA
len: 15
abundance: NA
v_gene: TRBV19
j_gene: TRBJ2-1

CDR3nt: TGTGCCAGTGGAAGCCAAGCGAATTCACCCCTCCACTTT
CDR3aa: CASGSQANSPLHF
d_gene: NA
len: 13
abundance: NA
v_gene: TRBV19
j_gene: TRBJ1-6

CDR3nt: TGTGCCAGCAGCGCCTTAGCGCGGCAAGAGACCCAGTACTTC
CDR3aa: CASSALARQETQYF
d_gene: NA
len: 14
abundance: NA
v_gene: TRBV9
j_gene: TRBJ2-5

CDR3nt: TGTGCCAGCAGCCTAGCCTCCGGGGAGCTGTTTTTT
CDR3aa: CASSLASGELFF
d_gene: NA
len: 12
abundance: few
v_gene: TRBV9
j_gene: TRBJ2-2

CDR3nt: TGTGCCAGCAGCGCCCTAAACCGTCCCGGGACAGGGTACGAGCAGTACTTC
CDR3aa: CASSALNRPGTGYEQYF
d_gene: TRBD1
len: 17
abundance: NA
v_gene: TRBV9
j_gene: TRBJ2-7

CDR3nt: TGTGCCAGCAGCCCATCTACCGGGACTAGCGGCCAAGAGACCCAGTACTTC
CDR3aa: CASSPSTGTSGQETQYF
d_gene: TRBD2
len: 17
abundance: NA
v_gene: TRBV7-6
j_gene: TRBJ2-5

CDR3nt: TGTGCCACCAGCAGAGATCTTGGGGGCCGGATAAATGAGCAGTTCTTC
CDR3aa: CATSRDLGGRINEQFF
d_gene: NA
len: 16
abundance: NA
v_gene: TRBV15
j_gene: TRBJ2-1

CDR3nt: TGTGCCTGGAGCCGACAGATTAACACTGAAGCTTTCTTT
CDR3aa: CAWSRQINTEAFF
d_gene: NA
len: 13
abundance: once
v_gene: TRBV30
j_gene: TRBJ1-1

CDR3nt: TGTGCCAGCAGCTTCACAGGGCCCTGGACTAGCGGGAAATACAATGAGCAGTTCTTC
CDR3aa: CASSFTGPWTSGKYNEQFF
d_gene: TRBD2
len: 19
abundance: NA
v_gene: TRBV5-8
j_gene: TRBJ2-1

CDR3nt: TGTGCCAGCAGGAGCCATACAGGGGCCAATGAGCAGTTCTTC
CDR3aa: CASRSHTGANEQFF
d_gene: TRBD1
len: 14
abundance: NA
v_gene: TRBV6-4
j_gene: TRBJ2-1

CDR3nt: TGTGCCAGCAGCCTGGACAGGGTTGCTGGTGGCTACACCTTC
CDR3aa: CASSLDRVAGGYTF
d_gene: TRBD1
len: 14
abundance: NA
v_gene: TRBV5-4
j_gene: TRBJ1-2

CDR3nt: TGTGCCAGCGCCACAGGGGCCTACGAGCAGTACTTC
CDR3aa: CASATGAYEQYF
d_gene: TRBD1
len: 12
abundance: NA
v_gene: TRBV25-1
j_gene: TRBJ2-7

CDR3nt: TGTGCCTGGAGTGACGGCCCCCCGGACAGGGAGCATGAGCAGTTCTTC
CDR3aa: CAWSDGPPDREHEQFF
d_gene: TRBD1
len: 16
abundance: NA
v_gene: TRBV30
j_gene: TRBJ2-1

CDR3nt: TGTGCCAGCAGCGCCCCTAGCGGGAGGGAATACAATGAGCAGTTCTTC
CDR3aa: CASSAPSGREYNEQFF
d_gene: TRBD2
len: 16
abundance: NA
v_gene: TRBV9
j_gene: TRBJ2-1

CDR3nt: TGTGCCAGCAGTCCTTTCAGCGGGGATGAGCAGTTCTTC
CDR3aa: CASSPFSGDEQFF
d_gene: TRBD2
len: 13
abundance: NA
v_gene: TRBV12-3/TRBV12-4
j_gene: TRBJ2-1

CDR3nt: TGTGCCAGCAGCTTAGGACAGTCTAATGAAAAACTGTTTTTT
CDR3aa: CASSLGQSNEKLFF
d_gene: NA
len: 14
abundance: NA
v_gene: TRBV7-9
j_gene: TRBJ1-4

CDR3nt: TGTGCCAGCAGTGACCAAGTAGCAGATACGCAGTATTTT
CDR3aa: CASSDQVADTQYF
d_gene: NA
len: 13
abundance: NA
v_gene: TRBV6-1
j_gene: TRBJ2-3

CDR3nt: TGTGCCTGGGCAACAGGAACTGAAGCTTTCTTT
CDR3aa: CAWATGTEAFF
d_gene: NA
len: 11
abundance: NA
v_gene: TRBV30
j_gene: TRBJ1-1

CDR3nt: TGTGCCAGCAGCGCTGACAACTACAATGAGCAGTTCTTC
CDR3aa: CASSADNYNEQFF
d_gene: NA
len: 13
abundance: NA
v_gene: TRBV7-7
j_gene: TRBJ2-1

CDR3nt: TGTGCCAGCTCACCACGGGCAACTAGCACAGATACGCAGTATTTT
CDR3aa: CASSPRATSTDTQYF
d_gene: NA
len: 15
abundance: NA
v_gene: TRBV18
j_gene: TRBJ2-3